This TCR beta chain was sequenced during a study of blood T cell repertoires in COVID-19. Study information: There were acute and convalescent COVID-19 samples, and they came from the United States, Italy and Spain. PBMCs, B-cell-depleted T cells, or T cells provided the cDNA or gDNA that made up the material.

Germline-derived CDR1 and CDR2 are SGHTA and FQGNSA. The CDR3 contains 15 residues. With 0 bases clipped from V and 1 base from J, the junction kept 2 bases outside the gene matches. In the source study's methods: From reference gene primer amplification, estimates of nucleated cell counts were derived. This table comes from immunoSEQ multiplex PCR, and its TCRdb copy is limited to in-frame clones, with some not included. The V and J calls and clone size come from that table; D and trimming were worked out from the DNA. The data contain about 66,000 clones, about 82% of them singletons. Sample: peripheral blood. This sequence was found in a human donor in a cohort sampled during active COVID-19. The chain recombines TRBV7-2 with TRBJ1-1; 7 bases line up with TRBD1. In nucleotides, the CDR3 is TGTGCCAGCAGCTTAGCGGCAGGGGGGAACACTGAAGCTTTCTTT. This gives the protein CASSLAAGGNTEAFF.